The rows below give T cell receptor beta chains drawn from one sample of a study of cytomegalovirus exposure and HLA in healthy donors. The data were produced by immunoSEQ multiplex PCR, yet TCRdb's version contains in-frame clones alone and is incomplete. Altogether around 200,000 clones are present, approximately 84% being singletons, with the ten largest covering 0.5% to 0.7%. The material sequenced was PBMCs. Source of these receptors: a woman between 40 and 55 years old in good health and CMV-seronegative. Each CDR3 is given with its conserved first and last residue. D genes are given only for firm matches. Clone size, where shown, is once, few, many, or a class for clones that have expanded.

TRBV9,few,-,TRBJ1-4,CASSSAVQTNEKLFF,TGTGCCAGCAGCTCGGCGGTGCAGACTAATGAAAAACTGTTTTTT
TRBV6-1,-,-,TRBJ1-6,CASRTNGESPLHF,TGTGCCAGCAGGACCAACGGGGAATCACCCCTCCACTTT
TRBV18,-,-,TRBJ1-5,CASSPSRVTRNQPQHF,TGTGCCAGCTCACCTAGCAGGGTAACGCGCAATCAGCCCCAGCATTTT
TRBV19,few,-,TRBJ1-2,CASSPQLGGYGYTF,TGTGCCAGTAGTCCTCAGCTGGGAGGCTATGGCTACACCTTC
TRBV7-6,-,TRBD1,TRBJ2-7,CASSLRTDRVFEQYF,TGTGCCAGCAGCTTACGAACCGACAGGGTCTTCGAGCAGTACTTC
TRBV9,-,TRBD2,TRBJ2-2,CASSAGSGGADTGELFF,TGTGCCAGCAGCGCGGGTAGCGGGGGGGCTGACACCGGGGAGCTGTTTTTT
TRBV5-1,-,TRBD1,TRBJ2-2,CASSYGTGNTGELFF,TGCGCCAGCAGCTACGGGACAGGGAACACCGGGGAGCTGTTTTTT
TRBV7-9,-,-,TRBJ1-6,CASSLGTRDRSSPLHF,TGTGCCAGCAGCCTCGGGACTCGCGATCGGAGTTCACCCCTCCACTTT
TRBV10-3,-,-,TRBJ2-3,CATQTTDTQYF,TGTGCCACACAAACAACAGATACGCAGTATTTT
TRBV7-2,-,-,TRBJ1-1,CASSFGGGTEAFF,TGTGCCAGCAGCTTTGGGGGCGGCACTGAAGCTTTCTTT
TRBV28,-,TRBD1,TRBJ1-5,CASSLEGAYWGPQHF,TGTGCCAGCAGTTTGGAGGGGGCCTACTGGGGACCCCAGCATTTT
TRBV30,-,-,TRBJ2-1,CAWSFGSGSNEQFF,TGTGCCTGGAGTTTTGGGTCAGGGTCCAATGAGCAGTTCTTC
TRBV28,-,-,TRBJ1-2,CASSFFAQVSYGYTF,TGTGCCAGCAGTTTTTTCGCCCAGGTATCCTATGGCTACACCTTC
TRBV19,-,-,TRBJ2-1,CASSDTGSNEQFF,TGTGCCAGTAGTGATACAGGGAGTAATGAGCAGTTCTTC
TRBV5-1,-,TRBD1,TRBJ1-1,CASSLVTGMNTEAFF,TGCGCCAGCAGCTTAGTGACAGGGATGAACACTGAAGCTTTCTTT
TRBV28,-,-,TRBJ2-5,CASSLTGTPLTQYF,TGTGCCAGCAGCCTTACAGGAACTCCTCTAACCCAGTACTTC
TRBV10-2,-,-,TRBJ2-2,CASSDRQGIDTGELFF,TGCGCCAGCAGTGATAGGCAGGGCATCGACACCGGGGAGCTGTTTTTT
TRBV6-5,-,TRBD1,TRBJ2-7,CASSSSSIQGAYEQYF,TGTGCCAGCAGTTCCTCTTCTATACAGGGGGCCTACGAGCAGTACTTC
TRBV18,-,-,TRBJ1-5,CASSPQMTGTNQPQHF,TGTGCCAGCTCCCCTCAAATGACAGGCACCAATCAGCCCCAGCATTTT
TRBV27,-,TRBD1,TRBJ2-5,CASSRAGGQETQYF,TGTGCCAGCTCCAGAGCAGGGGGACAAGAGACCCAGTACTTC
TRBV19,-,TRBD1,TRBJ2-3,CASSIQGADTQYF,TGTGCCAGTAGTATCCAGGGGGCAGATACGCAGTATTTT
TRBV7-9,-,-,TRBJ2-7,CSSSLTFGGDYEQYF,TGTTCCAGCAGCTTAACCTTCGGGGGAGACTACGAGCAGTACTTC
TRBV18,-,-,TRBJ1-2,CASSPPKWGDYGYTF,TGTGCCAGCTCACCACCAAAGTGGGGGGACTATGGCTACACCTTC
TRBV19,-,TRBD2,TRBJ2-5,CASSIAGGGGETQYF,TGTGCCAGTAGTATAGCAGGCGGGGGAGGAGAGACCCAGTACTTC
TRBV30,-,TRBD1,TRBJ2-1,CAWSRDRGATEQFF,TGTGCCTGGAGCCGGGACAGGGGCGCAACCGAGCAGTTCTTC
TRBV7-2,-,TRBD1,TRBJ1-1,CASSPGQGRPEAFF,TGTGCCAGCAGCCCAGGACAGGGGCGCCCTGAAGCTTTCTTT
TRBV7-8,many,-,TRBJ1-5,CASSLGQGHQPQHF,TGTGCCAGCAGCTTAGGGCAGGGTCATCAGCCCCAGCATTTT
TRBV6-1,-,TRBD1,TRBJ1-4,CASSGGQGTGKLFF,TGTGCCAGCAGCGGGGGACAGGGGACGGGAAAACTGTTTTTT
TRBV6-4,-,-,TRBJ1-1,CASSPRTGRGTEAFF,TGTGCCAGCAGTCCCCGGACGGGGAGGGGGACTGAAGCTTTCTTT
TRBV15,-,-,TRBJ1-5,CATRKWGGNQPQHF,TGTGCCACCCGAAAGTGGGGGGGTAATCAGCCCCAGCATTTT
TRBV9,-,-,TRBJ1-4,CASSSKGGVFTNEKLFF,TGTGCCAGCAGCTCCAAAGGGGGGGTGTTTACTAATGAAAAACTGTTTTTT
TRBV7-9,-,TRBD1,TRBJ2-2,CASSPGTGQNTGELFF,TGTGCCAGCAGCCCGGGGACAGGGCAGAACACCGGGGAGCTGTTTTTT
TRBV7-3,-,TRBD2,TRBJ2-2,CASSLSSGANTGELFF,TGTGCCAGCAGCTTGAGTAGCGGGGCGAACACCGGGGAGCTGTTTTTT
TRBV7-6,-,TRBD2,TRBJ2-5,CASSLEGTSGRTLRETQYF,TGTGCCAGCAGCTTAGAGGGGACTAGCGGGCGCACTCTGAGGGAGACCCAGTACTTC
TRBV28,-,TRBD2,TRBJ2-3,CASSFQRGKTDTQYF,TGTGCCAGCAGTTTCCAGCGGGGGAAAACAGATACGCAGTATTTT
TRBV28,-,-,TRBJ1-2,CASSGRVVSYYGYTF,TGTGCCAGCAGCGGCAGGGTAGTCAGCTACTATGGCTACACCTTC
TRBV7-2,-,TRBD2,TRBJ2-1,CASSPLGLAAYNEQFF,TGTGCCAGCAGTCCCCTCGGGCTAGCGGCCTACAATGAGCAGTTCTTC